The 23 T cell receptor beta chains in this list originate from one sample, sequenced in a study of T-cell reconstitution after alpha-beta-depleted transplantation in children. Researchers prepared the TCRbeta library using unique molecular identifiers, the study reports. Using its own MiXCR run on the PCR reads, TCRdb lists one record per CDR3 protein. In the table there are some 120,000 distinct CDR3 sequences, 20% to 25% of which are singletons. The sequences come from PBMCs, mostly from graft donor cells, collected 180 days after TCRalphabeta/CD19-depleted stem cell transplant. All receptors come from a male patient between 2 and 9 years old who had a stem cell transplant for chronic granulomatous disease, so the T cells may come from the graft donor.

The chain uses TRBV7-2 and TRBJ2-4, with D hard to call. The CDR3 totals 15 residues. Germline V gene data show CDR1 as SGHTA and CDR2 as FQGNSA. V was cut by 1 base and J by 1 base, with 8 bases left in between. CDR3 sequence (DNA): TGTGCCAGCAGCTTAGAGTTTAATGCCAAAAACATTCAGTACTTC. This translates into CASSLEFNAKNIQYF.

Here the CDR3 reads CSARIPGQGPPNQPQHF. CDR3 sequence (DNA): TGCAGTGCTAGAATTCCGGGACAGGGGCCCCCGAATCAGCCCCAGCATTTT. V usage is TRBV20-1 and J usage is TRBJ1-5, with 10 nucleotides matching TRBD1. CDR1 DFQATT and CDR2 SNEGSKA come from the germline V gene (reference sequence). Trimming removed 2 bases from V and 4 bases from J; junction bases left unmatched: 11. The CDR3 loop spans 17 amino acids.

The V and J genes are TRBV20-1 and TRBJ2-5; D remains ambiguous. CDR3 length: 14 amino acids. Trimming pared 3 bases from V and 5 bases from J, leaving 16 bases between. Germline CDR1 and CDR2: DFQATT and SNEGSKA (reference sequence). In DNA, the CDR3 is TGCAGTGCTAGGGTCCCCGGCACGCGGGAGACCCAGTACTTC. It yields the protein CSARVPGTRETQYF.

The gene calls are TRBV5-1 and TRBJ2-1; D is undetermined. Germline assignment: CDR1 SGHRS and CDR2 YFSETQ. The CDR3 has 13 residues. The V end lost 0 bases, the J end lost 5 bases, and 6 bases lay between the germline ends. The CDR3 coding sequence is TGCGCCAGCAGCTTGGGAATTCACAATGAGCAGTTCTTC. This translates into CASSLGIHNEQFF.

A few counts support this clonotype. This chain connects TRBV18 to TRBJ2-5; D unclear. This CDR3 comprises 13 residues. The V gene lost 4 bases and the J gene lost 1 base, with 7 bases spanning the gap. CDR1 KGHSH and CDR2 LQKENI come from the germline V gene. The CDR3 DNA is TGTGCCAGCTCACGGGCTTTCCAAGAGACCCAGTACTTC. Protein product: CASSRAFQETQYF. The whole variable domain, filled in from reference TRBV18 and TRBJ2-5, reads NAGVMQNPRHLVRRRGQEARLRCSPMKGHSHVYWYRQLPEEGLKFMVYLQKENIIDESGMPKERFSAEFPKEGPSILRIQQVVRGDSAAYFCASSRAFQETQYFGPGTRLLVL.

This chain links TRBV7-6 with TRBJ2-5; TRBD2 aligns across 9 bases. Germline loops: CDR1 SGHVS, CDR2 FNYEAQ. The junction had 14 bases not matched to a gene; V was cut back by 1 base and J by 5 bases. The CDR3 totals 18 residues. CDR3 amino acids: CASSLVLAGRIPDETQYF. For the CDR3, the DNA is TGTGCCAGCAGCTTAGTCCTAGCGGGACGTATACCGGATGAGACCCAGTACTTC.

This clonotype was observed a few times. This chain uses TRBV11-2 with TRBJ1-1; D not certain. This CDR3 comprises 14 residues. The germline CDR1 and CDR2 sequences are SGHAT and FQNNGV. The V end was cut by 5 bases, the J end by 0 bases, with 10 bases between. CDR3 bases: TGTGCCAGCAGCAAGCTGCTGGTGAACACTGAAGCTTTCTTT. It yields the protein CASSKLLVNTEAFF.

This clonotype was recorded many times. V gene TRBV12-3 or TRBV12-4 combines with J gene TRBJ2-3; 8 nucleotides match TRBD2. The CDR3 runs 17 residues. After removal of 6 bases from V and 0 bases from J, the junction contained 11 bases not matched to a gene. The CDR3 DNA sequence: TGTGCCAGCAGCTCGGTTCGGGAGGGCCTTAGCACAGATACGCAGTATTTT. Its protein is CASSSVREGLSTDTQYF.

The chain joins TRBV9 to TRBJ2-1, with 8 bases aligning to TRBD2. The junction had 13 bases not matched to a gene; V was cut back by 3 bases and J by 2 bases. Germline CDR1 and CDR2: SGDLS and YYNGEE. The CDR3 covers 18 residues. The CDR3 DNA is TGTGCCAGCAGCGGGCAACTAGCGGCCCCTTCCCCCTACAATGAGCAGTTCTTC. Translation: CASSGQLAAPSPYNEQFF.

This clonotype was picked up many times. In DNA, the CDR3 is TGCAGCGTTCGGATCGGAGACCACATTCAGTACTTC. It codes for CSVRIGDHIQYF. The rearrangement uses TRBV29-1 and TRBJ2-4; no definite D call. CDR3 length: 12 amino acids. The germline gives CDR1 SQVTM, CDR2 ANQGSEA. V shed 5 bases and J shed 8 bases, with 13 bases lying between them.

The chain carries TRBV27 and TRBJ2-3; 7 positions match TRBD1. This CDR3 spans 17 amino acids. The ends lost 5 bases at V and 3 bases at J; junction bases unmatched: 14. CDR1 MNHEY and CDR2 SMNVEV come from the germline V gene (reference sequence). The CDR3 DNA sequence: TGTGCCAGCAGTCCAGGCCCCGCAGACAGGGCGACAGATACGCAGTATTTT. Protein: CASSPGPADRATDTQYF.

In this sample, this clonotype turned up many times. V is TRBV4-1 and J is TRBJ2-7, with 7 bases lining up with TRBD1. The germline V gene encodes CDR1 MGHRA and CDR2 YSYEKL. J gave up 3 bases and V 2 bases, and 7 bases lay outside the gene matches. CDR3 length equals 15 residues. In DNA form, the CDR3 reads TGCGCCAGCAGCCAAATGAAGACAGGGAGCTACGAGCAGTACTTC. This gives the protein CASSQMKTGSYEQYF.

This clonotype was detected a few times. This chain's CDR3 is CASSQPLLDTDTDTQYF. CDR3 DNA sequence: TGTGCCAGCAGTCAACCCCTCCTTGACACGGACACAGATACGCAGTATTTT. The J gene is TRBJ2-3, the V gene TRBV28; D remains ambiguous. Trimming left V 5 bases short and J 2 bases short, with 20 bases between. The CDR3 loop spans 17 amino acids. Germline V lookup: CDR1 MDHEN, CDR2 SYDVKM.

As regards this clonotype: A much larger clonotype is one base distant, so this may be a read error. This chain connects TRBV7-9 to TRBJ2-7; possibly TRBD2 for D (6 bases). CDR1 and CDR2 (germline): SEHNR, FQNEAQ (reference sequence). This CDR3 comprises 14 residues. The V and J ends lost 5 bases and 2 bases respectively, with 13 bases between them. The CDR3 is CASSIVGGTYEQYF. The DNA for the CDR3 is TGTGCCAGCAGCATAGTTGGGGGGACCTACGAGCAGTACTTC.

This clonotype showed up many times. The V call is TRBV15, the J call TRBJ1-2; no clear D. The CDR3 sequence is 12 residues long. Deletions cut 0 bases from V and 4 bases from J, with 3 bases between. CDR1 LNHNV and CDR2 YYDKDF come from the germline V gene (reference sequence). The CDR3 protein is CATSREGYGYTF. CDR3 bases: TGTGCCACCAGCAGAGAAGGCTATGGCTACACCTTC.

This clonotype was detected only a few times. The chain carries TRBV7-8 and TRBJ2-1; 12 nucleotides agree with TRBD2. Germline CDR1 is SGHVS and CDR2 is FQNEAQ. The CDR3 is 16 amino acids. With V trimmed by 5 bases and J by 2 bases, 4 bases remained unmatched. DNA of the CDR3: TGTGCCAGCAGCCCCTGGACTAGCGGGACCTACAATGAGCAGTTCTTC. Translation gives CASSPWTSGTYNEQFF.

This clonotype was observed at least ten times. This rearrangement joins TRBV20-1 to TRBJ2-7; D remains ambiguous. Germline assignment: CDR1 DFQATT and CDR2 SNEGSKA (reference sequence). The V end was cut by 2 bases, the J end by 7 bases, with 12 bases between. This CDR3 comprises 12 residues. CDR3 in amino acids: CSARKYGWEQYF. In DNA form, the CDR3 reads TGCAGTGCTAGAAAATATGGGTGGGAGCAGTACTTC.

This chain connects TRBV6-5 to TRBJ1-2; 8 bases fit TRBD1. The CDR3 extends over 15 amino acids. Germline-derived CDR1 and CDR2 are MNHEY and SVGAGI. The V gene end was trimmed by 8 bases and the J gene end by 7 bases; junction bases not matched to a gene: 15. DNA for the CDR3: TGTGCCAGCGGTCTACCCGGACAGGGCGGTGGTGGCTACACCTTC. Translating it yields CASGLPGQGGGGYTF.

The chain has TRBV28 and TRBJ2-7; no firm D call. Trimming removed 5 bases from V and 2 bases from J, with 13 bases in between. The CDR3 consists of 14 residues. Germline loops: CDR1 MDHEN, CDR2 SYDVKM. CDR3 protein: CASSMSWSTYEQYF. As DNA, the CDR3 is TGTGCCAGCAGTATGAGCTGGAGCACCTACGAGCAGTACTTC.

V and J are TRBV3-1 and TRBJ2-1; D uncertain. Germline lookup yields CDR1 LGHDT and CDR2 YNNKEL (reference sequence). The CDR3 is 17 residues long. V shed 10 bases and J shed 3 bases, with 25 bases lying between them. The CDR3 sequence is CATTPNQDIFLYNEQFF. In DNA form, the CDR3 reads TGTGCCACCACCCCTAACCAAGATATCTTCCTCTACAATGAGCAGTTCTTC.

This clonotype was counted only a few times. The V call is TRBV5-6, the J call TRBJ1-6, with unresolved D. The V gene's germline CDR1 is SGHDT and CDR2 YYEEEE. This CDR3 has 12 amino acids. V lost 0 bases and J 5 bases, leaving 0 bases between the germline ends. CDR3 bases: TGTGCCAGCAGCTTGGATAATTCACCCCTCCACTTT. Translating it yields CASSLDNSPLHF.

The chain couples TRBV9 to TRBJ2-1; 9 nucleotides line up with TRBD2. V was pared by 5 bases and J by 0 bases, with 6 bases of the junction left unmatched. This CDR3 is 16 amino acids long. Germline V gives CDR1 SGDLS, CDR2 YYNGEE. CDR3 bases: TGTGCCAGCAGTCTCCGACTAGCGGACTCCTACAATGAGCAGTTCTTC. Translating gives CASSLRLADSYNEQFF.

This clonotype was recorded a few times. V is TRBV18 and J is TRBJ1-1, with 7 bases identical to TRBD1. V dropped 3 bases and J dropped 7; count of bases not matched to a gene: 8. This CDR3 has 14 amino acids. Germline assignment: CDR1 KGHSH and CDR2 LQKENI. CDR3 sequence reads: CASSPRDSRGEAFF. DNA of the CDR3: TGTGCCAGCTCACCTCGGGACAGCCGCGGTGAAGCTTTCTTT. Full variable domain (rest looked up from reference TRBV18 and TRBJ1-1): NAGVMQNPRHLVRRRGQEARLRCSPMKGHSHVYWYRQLPEEGLKFMVYLQKENIIDESGMPKERFSAEFPKEGPSILRIQQVVRGDSAAYFCASSPRDSRGEAFFGQGTRLTVV.